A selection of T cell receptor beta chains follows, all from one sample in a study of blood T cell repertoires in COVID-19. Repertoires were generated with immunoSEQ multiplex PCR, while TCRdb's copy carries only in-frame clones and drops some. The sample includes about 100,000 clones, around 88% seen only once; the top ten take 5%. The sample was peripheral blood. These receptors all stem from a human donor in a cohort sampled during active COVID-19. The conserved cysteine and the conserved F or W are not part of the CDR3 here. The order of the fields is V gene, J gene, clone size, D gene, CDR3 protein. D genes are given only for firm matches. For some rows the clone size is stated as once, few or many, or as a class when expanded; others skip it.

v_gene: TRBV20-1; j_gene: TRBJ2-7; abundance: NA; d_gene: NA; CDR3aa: SARRVDEQY
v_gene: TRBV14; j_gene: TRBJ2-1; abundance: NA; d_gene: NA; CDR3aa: ASSQDFGGEQF
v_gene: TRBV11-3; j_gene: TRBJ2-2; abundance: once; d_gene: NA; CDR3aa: ASSFSPFRGRATGELF
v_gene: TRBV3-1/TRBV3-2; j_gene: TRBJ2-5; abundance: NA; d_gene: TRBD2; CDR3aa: ASSQDRLAGKETQY
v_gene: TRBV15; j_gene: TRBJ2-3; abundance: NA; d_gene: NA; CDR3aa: ATHTTGIGSTDTQY
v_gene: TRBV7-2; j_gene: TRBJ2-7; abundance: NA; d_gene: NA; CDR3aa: ASSLGLLGPYEQY
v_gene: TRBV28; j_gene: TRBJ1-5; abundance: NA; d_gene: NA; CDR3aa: ASTTLGGVTGQPQH
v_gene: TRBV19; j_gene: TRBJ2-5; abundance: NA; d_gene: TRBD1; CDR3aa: ASSIANRGRETQY
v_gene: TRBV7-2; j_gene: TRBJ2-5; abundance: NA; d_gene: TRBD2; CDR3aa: ASGTSGRGGETQY
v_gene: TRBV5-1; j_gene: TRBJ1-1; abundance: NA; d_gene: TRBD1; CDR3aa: ASSSGQGSDGTEAF
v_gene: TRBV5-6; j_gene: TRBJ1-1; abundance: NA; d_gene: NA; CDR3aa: ASSYETGNRAEAF
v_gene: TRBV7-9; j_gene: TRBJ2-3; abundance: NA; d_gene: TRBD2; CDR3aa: ASSASGSGVTQY
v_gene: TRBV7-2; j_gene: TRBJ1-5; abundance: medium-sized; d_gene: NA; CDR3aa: ASSPQGNQPQH
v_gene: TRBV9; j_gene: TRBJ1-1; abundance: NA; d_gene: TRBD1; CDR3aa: ASSTWDRGNTEAF
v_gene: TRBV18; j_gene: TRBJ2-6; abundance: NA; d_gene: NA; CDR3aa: ASSPQSSGANVLT
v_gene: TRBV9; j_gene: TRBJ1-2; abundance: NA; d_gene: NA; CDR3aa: ASSAITGIYGYT
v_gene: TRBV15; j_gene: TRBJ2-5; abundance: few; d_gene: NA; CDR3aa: ATSTRGGEETQY
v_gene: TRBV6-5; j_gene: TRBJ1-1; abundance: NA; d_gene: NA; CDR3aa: ASRMTVQAF
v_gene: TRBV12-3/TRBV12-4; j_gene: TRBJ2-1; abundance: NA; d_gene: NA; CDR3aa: ASSLSGRNEQF
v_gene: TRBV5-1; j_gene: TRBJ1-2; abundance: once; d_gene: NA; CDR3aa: ASSGQIGGYT
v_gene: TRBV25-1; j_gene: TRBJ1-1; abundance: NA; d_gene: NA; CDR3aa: ASSESHGGSKAF
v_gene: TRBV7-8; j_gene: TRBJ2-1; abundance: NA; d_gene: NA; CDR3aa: ASSPRWEVYNEQF
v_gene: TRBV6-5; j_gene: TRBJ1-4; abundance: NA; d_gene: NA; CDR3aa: AAGGAPVYEKLF
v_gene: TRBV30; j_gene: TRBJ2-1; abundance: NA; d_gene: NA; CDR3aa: AWSPRDEQF
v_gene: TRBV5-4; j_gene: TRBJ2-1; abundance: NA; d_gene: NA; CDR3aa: ASSPTLLLRSSYNEQF
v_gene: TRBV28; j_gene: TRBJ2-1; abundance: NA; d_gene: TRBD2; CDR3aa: ASSLRLAGVSEQF
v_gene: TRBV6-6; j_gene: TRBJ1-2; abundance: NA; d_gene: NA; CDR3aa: ASSSMNSLLNYGYT
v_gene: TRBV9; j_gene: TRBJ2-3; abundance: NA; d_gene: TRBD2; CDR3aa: ASSAGLAGGADTQY
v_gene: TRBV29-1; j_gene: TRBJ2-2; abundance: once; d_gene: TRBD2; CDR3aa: SAGVAGYTGELF
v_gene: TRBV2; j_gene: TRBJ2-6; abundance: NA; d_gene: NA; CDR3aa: ASSGGLLLLSGANVLT
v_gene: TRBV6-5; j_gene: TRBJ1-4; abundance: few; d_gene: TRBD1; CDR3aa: ASAPTQGKGEKLF
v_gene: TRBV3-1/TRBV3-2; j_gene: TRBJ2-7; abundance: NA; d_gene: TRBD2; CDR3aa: ASSRALGTSGSSYEQY
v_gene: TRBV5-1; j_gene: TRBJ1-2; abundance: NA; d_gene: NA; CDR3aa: ASSSQAVSDGYT
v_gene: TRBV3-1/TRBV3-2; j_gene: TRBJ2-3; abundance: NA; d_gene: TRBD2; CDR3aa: ASSPSGRSTDTQY
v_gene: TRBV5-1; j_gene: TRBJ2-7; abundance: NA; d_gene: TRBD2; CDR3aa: ASSSGLAVSYEQY
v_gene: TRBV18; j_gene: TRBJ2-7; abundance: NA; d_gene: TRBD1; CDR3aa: ASSRRQGGYEQY
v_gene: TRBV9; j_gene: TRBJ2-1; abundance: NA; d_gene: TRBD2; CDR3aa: ASSSGLAGYSYNEQF
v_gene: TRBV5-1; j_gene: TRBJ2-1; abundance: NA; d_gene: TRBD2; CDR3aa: ASSPGPTLAKDEQF
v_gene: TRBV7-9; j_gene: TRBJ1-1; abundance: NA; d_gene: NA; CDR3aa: ASSITGYTEAF
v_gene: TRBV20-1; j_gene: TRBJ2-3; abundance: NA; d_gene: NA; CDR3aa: SASPGTPTDTQY
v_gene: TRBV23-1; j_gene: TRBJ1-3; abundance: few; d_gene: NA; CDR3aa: ASTRAGAGNTIY
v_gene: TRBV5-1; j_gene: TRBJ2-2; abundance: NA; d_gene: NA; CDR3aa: ASSFRGGDTGELF